This entry lists 18 T cell receptor beta chains sequenced from one sample in a study of CD8 T cells in Susac syndrome. It was with random hexamers that 0.5 to 1 ug RNA was reverse transcribed. TCRdb fed the immunoSEQ multiplex PCR reads into MiXCR, producing one record per CDR3 protein. The sample has more than 250,000 distinct CDR3 sequences, about 92% seen once. Sequencing was performed on CD4+ T cells from PBMCs. The receptor set was obtained from a human donor with multiple sclerosis.

This clonotype was detected only a few times. The chain joins TRBV7-8 to TRBJ2-5; 10 nucleotides match TRBD1. V dropped 1 base and J dropped 1; count of bases not matched to a gene: 0. The CDR3 contains 15 residues. Germline CDR1 reads SGHVS; CDR2 reads FQNEAQ. This CDR3 reads CASSLGQGAQETQYF. For the CDR3, the DNA is TGTGCCAGCAGCTTAGGACAGGGGGCCCAAGAGACCCAGTACTTC.

The chain couples TRBV9 to TRBJ2-1; 8 bases match TRBD2. In germline, CDR1 is SGDLS, CDR2 YYNGEE. There are 16 residues in the CDR3. V trimming: 1 base; J trimming: 0 bases; junction bases outside the gene matches: 3. The CDR3 sequence: CASSVLAGGSYNEQFF. CDR3 DNA sequence: TGTGCCAGCAGCGTACTCGCGGGGGGCTCCTACAATGAGCAGTTCTTC.

The rearrangement joins TRBV10-3 to TRBJ2-3; 7 positions match TRBD1. The CDR3 loop spans 11 amino acids. Trimming cost V 8 bases and J 6 bases; bases outside gene matches: 2. Germline V gene sequence: CDR1 ENHRY, CDR2 SYGVKD. In DNA, the CDR3 is TGTGCCATCTCGACAGGGGATACGCAGTATTTT. Encoded protein: CAISTGDTQYF.

The CDR3: CASSLGRVGDTQYF. CDR3 in DNA: TGCGCCAGCAGCTTAGGGCGGGTTGGTGATACGCAGTATTTT. V and J are TRBV5-1 and TRBJ2-3; possibly TRBD2 for D (5 bases). Trimming shortened V by 2 bases and J by 6 bases, and 13 bases separated the two germline ends. Germline lookup yields CDR1 SGHRS and CDR2 YFSETQ. This CDR3 has 14 residues.

J is TRBJ1-2 and V is TRBV25-1; a weak D match, TRBD1 (6 bases). V lost 3 bases and J 2 bases, leaving 13 bases between the germline ends. CDR3 length: 15 residues. CDR1 MGHDK and CDR2 SYGVNS come from the germline V gene. The DNA of the CDR3 is TGTGCCAGCAGTGAGGCGACAGGAGACAACTATGGCTACACCTTC. Translating it yields CASSEATGDNYGYTF.

This clonotype was seen a few times. The V call is TRBV10-2, the J call TRBJ2-7; 9 bases fit TRBD2. The CDR3 is 14 residues long. Germline CDR1 and CDR2: WSHSY and SAAADI. The V and J ends lost 2 bases and 1 base, in that order; junction bases with no gene match: 0. The CDR3 coding sequence is TGCGCCAGCAGTGAGGCGGGGGGGTCCTACGAGCAGTACTTC. Protein sequence: CASSEAGGSYEQYF.

The CDR3 spells CTSRAGAMNTGELFF. In DNA, the CDR3 is TGCACCAGCAGGGCTGGGGCGATGAACACCGGGGAGCTGTTTTTT. This chain joins TRBV1 and TRBJ2-2; no DNA check was done on the table's D call, TRBD1. TRBV1 is shown as a pseudogene. This CDR3 has 15 residues.

The V call is TRBV7-9, the J call TRBJ2-6; 9 bases align to TRBD1. V shed 1 base, J shed 2 bases, and the junction held 3 bases outside the gene matches. Looked up from germline, CDR1 is SEHNR and CDR2 is FQNEAQ (reference sequence). The CDR3 extends over 17 amino acids. The CDR3 sequence: CASSLGTGAPGANVLTF. The CDR3, as DNA: TGTGCCAGCAGCTTAGGGACAGGGGCCCCTGGGGCCAACGTCCTGACTTTC.

The J gene is TRBJ1-4, the V gene TRBV6-6; 7 positions match TRBD1. CDR1 MNHNY and CDR2 SVGAGI come from the germline V gene (reference sequence). V shed 8 bases, J shed 10 bases, and the junction held 10 bases outside the gene matches. The CDR3 is made up of 13 amino acids. The CDR3 DNA sequence: TGTGCCAGCGCGCGACAGGGCGGTGGAAAACTGTTTTTT. It specifies CASARQGGGKLFF.

This chain links TRBV10-3 with TRBJ2-5; D is possibly TRBD1 (5 bases). The CDR3 loop spans 14 amino acids. With 4 bases removed from V and 7 bases from J, the gap between germline ends came to 16 bases. The V gene's germline CDR1 is ENHRY and CDR2 SYGVKD. CDR3: CAISGPTDSRTQYF. The CDR3 coding sequence is TGTGCCATCAGTGGCCCCACCGACAGCCGGACCCAGTACTTC.

This sequence joins TRBV6-2 or TRBV6-3 and TRBJ2-7; D is tentatively TRBD1 or TRBD2 (5 bases each). Germline CDR1 is MNHEY and CDR2 is SVGEGT. Between the trimmed V and J ends, which lost 2 bases and 2 bases, there was a span of 16 bases. The CDR3 has 16 amino acids. CDR3 coding DNA: TGTGCCAGCAGTTACGCCGGGGCCCCACCACCCTACGAGCAGTACTTC. Encoded protein: CASSYAGAPPPYEQYF.

The CDR3 nucleotides read TGTGCCAGCAGCCTAACCGGGACAGCGGTCAACATTCAGTACTTC. Residues: CASSLTGTAVNIQYF. The chain combines TRBV9 with TRBJ2-4; 7 bases are shared with TRBD1. This CDR3 spans 15 amino acids. The V gene's germline CDR1 is SGDLS and CDR2 YYNGEE. Trimming at V came to 4 bases and at J to 7 bases, leaving 11 bases not matched to a gene.

The J gene is TRBJ2-1, the V gene TRBV30; maybe TRBD1 (5 bases). Per the germline V gene, CDR1 is GTSNPN and CDR2 is SVGIG (reference sequence). The CDR3 runs to 12 residues. The V gene lost 2 bases and the J gene lost 10 bases, with 12 bases spanning the gap. CDR3 protein: CAWSLQGREQFF. In nucleotides, the CDR3 is TGTGCCTGGAGTCTCCAGGGAAGGGAGCAGTTCTTC.

The chain recombines TRBV5-1 with TRBJ2-3, with TRBD1 matching 7 bases. V gave up 2 bases and J gave up 1 base; unmatched junction bases: 7. This CDR3 has 16 residues. Per germline, CDR1 SGHRS and CDR2 YFSETQ. In DNA, the CDR3 is TGCGCCAGCAGCTTACCGACAGGGTCTGGCACAGATACGCAGTATTTT. Translation gives CASSLPTGSGTDTQYF. The whole variable domain, remainder taken from reference TRBV5-1 and TRBJ2-3, is KAGVTQTPRYLIKTRGQQVTLSCSPISGHRSVSWYQQTPGQGLQFLFEYFSETQRNKGNFPGRFSGRQFSNSRSEMNVSTLELGDSALYLCASSLPTGSGTDTQYFGPGTRLTVL.

The chain combines TRBV21-1 with TRBJ2-7; the table's D call, TRBD1, was not checked against the DNA. TRBV21-1 is a listed pseudogene. This CDR3 spans 15 amino acids. In nucleotides, the CDR3 is TGTGCCAGCAGCAAAGATACCAGGGGGTTCTACGAGCAGTACTTC. It codes for CASSKDTRGFYEQYF.

The genes are TRBV6-6 and TRBJ1-5; tentatively, D is TRBD1 (6 bases). The V gene's germline CDR1 is MNHNY and CDR2 SVGAGI (reference sequence). Trimming removed 7 bases at V and 7 bases at J, with 17 bases between. This CDR3 is 14 amino acids long. CDR3 residues: CASNRRGGGQPQHF. The DNA of the CDR3 is TGTGCCAGCAACCGACGAGGGGGAGGACAGCCCCAGCATTTT.

The chain uses TRBV14 and TRBJ2-7; TRBD2 agrees at 9 bases. The germline V gene has CDR1 SGHDN and CDR2 FVKESK. CDR3 length: 14 residues. V trimming: 5 bases; J trimming: 4 bases; junction bases outside the gene matches: 6. The CDR3, as DNA: TGTGCCAGCAGCGGCGGGACTAGCCGTTACGAGCAGTACTTC. Protein: CASSGGTSRYEQYF.

The gene calls are TRBV19 and TRBJ1-4; D is uncertain. Deletions cut 1 base from V and 8 bases from J, with 11 bases between. The CDR3 is 14 amino acids. Germline V CDR1 and CDR2: LNHDA, SQIVND (reference sequence). The CDR3 DNA is TGTGCCAGTAGTATAGTGGGATTCGGAGAAAAACTGTTTTTT. This encodes CASSIVGFGEKLFF.